The 17 T cell receptor beta chains given below trace back to one sample, sequenced in a study of blood T cell repertoires in COVID-19. Using immunoSEQ multiplex PCR, the repertoire was profiled, and TCRdb retains in-frame clones only, with some absent. Of under 150,000 clones in the sample, about 90% were seen once. Sequenced input: peripheral blood. These receptors were obtained from a woman between 45 and 60 years old with acute or convalescent COVID-19.

The chain uses TRBV7-2 and TRBJ2-3; tentative D call: TRBD2 (5 bases). V was pared by 1 base and J by 2 bases, with 16 bases between. Germline V gene sequence: CDR1 SGHTA, CDR2 FQGNSA. The CDR3 has 17 residues. This CDR3 reads CASSLGGFYFPTDTQYF. The CDR3 DNA follows: TGTGCCAGCAGCTTAGGAGGGTTTTATTTTCCCACAGATACGCAGTATTTT.

The rearrangement uses TRBV7-9 and TRBJ1-1, with D tentatively TRBD1 (5 bases). CDR1 is SEHNR and CDR2 is FQNEAQ in the germline V gene (reference sequence). The CDR3 is 15 amino acids. Trimming cost V 2 bases and J 3 bases, with 13 bases left between them. The CDR3: CASSLRTGGDTEAFF. The DNA for the CDR3 is TGTGCCAGCAGCTTAAGGACCGGGGGGGACACTGAAGCTTTCTTT. The full variable domain, rest sourced from reference TRBV7-9 and TRBJ1-1, is DTGVSQNPRHKITKRGQNVTFRCDPISEHNRLYWYRQTLGQGPEFLTYFQNEAQLEKSRLLSDRFSAERPKGSFSTLEIQRTEQGDSAMYLCASSLRTGGDTEAFFGQGTRLTVV.

This chain joins TRBV18 and TRBJ1-5, with D perhaps matching TRBD1 (5 bases). Germline V gene data show CDR1 as KGHSH and CDR2 as LQKENI. Trimming removed 3 bases from V and 2 bases from J, with 11 bases in between. The CDR3 totals 15 residues. The CDR3 here is CASSPPGEGNQPQHF. CDR3 nucleotides: TGTGCCAGCTCACCTCCGGGGGAGGGCAATCAGCCCCAGCATTTT.

The genes are TRBV6-4 and TRBJ1-1; a possible D gene is TRBD1 (6 bases). Germline-derived CDR1 and CDR2 are MRHNA and SNTAGT. This CDR3 comprises 14 residues. Trimming left V 6 bases short and J 1 base short, with 12 bases between. CDR3: CASRPGGQNTEAFF. CDR3 coding DNA: TGTGCCAGCAGGCCTGGGGGCCAGAACACTGAAGCTTTCTTT.

The genes are TRBV19 and TRBJ2-2, with unresolved D. The CDR3 length is 15 residues. The V end was cut by 7 bases, the J end by 4 bases, with 16 bases between. Germline V gene lookup returns CDR1 LNHDA and CDR2 SQIVND (reference sequence). CDR3: CASTPLITITGELFF. The CDR3 bases are TGTGCCAGTACCCCCCTCATAACTATCACCGGGGAGCTGTTTTTT. The entire variable domain, with the rest obtained from reference TRBV19 and TRBJ2-2, is as follows: DGGITQSPKYLFRKEGQNVTLSCEQNLNHDAMYWYRQDPGQGLRLIYYSQIVNDFQKGDIAEGYSVSREKKESFPLTVTSAQKNPTAFYLCASTPLITITGELFFGEGSRLTVL.

Written as DNA, the CDR3 is TGTGCTAGTGGTTTGGATTGGACAGGGGACACTGAAGCTTTCTTT. This gives the protein CASGLDWTGDTEAFF. This rearrangement joins TRBV12-5 to TRBJ1-1, with 9 positions matching TRBD1. The CDR3 contains 15 residues. Germline assignment: CDR1 LGHNT and CDR2 FRNRAP. The junction had 3 bases not matched to a gene; V was cut back by 1 base and J by 3 bases.

This sequence joins TRBV30 and TRBJ2-7, with D unresolved. This CDR3 contains 12 residues. Trimming cost V 0 bases and J 1 base, with 4 bases left between them. CDR1 is GTSNPN and CDR2 is SVGIG in the germline V gene (reference sequence). Written as DNA, the CDR3 is TGTGCCTGGAGTGTTCGGTCCTACGAGCAGTACTTC. Residues: CAWSVRSYEQYF.

This clone was found once. The chain is built from TRBV29-1 and TRBJ2-7; D might be TRBD1 (5 bases). V was pared by 5 bases and J by 2 bases, with 13 bases between. Per the germline V gene, CDR1 is SQVTM and CDR2 is ANQGSEA. The CDR3 is 13 amino acids. In nucleotides, the CDR3 is TGCAGCGTTTCCGACAGCGAAACCTACGAGCAGTACTTC. It codes for CSVSDSETYEQYF.

J is TRBJ1-1 and V is TRBV7-9; D is unclear. The CDR3 is 13 amino acids. V lost 5 bases to trimming and J lost 2 bases, with 9 bases between them. The germline V gene encodes CDR1 SEHNR and CDR2 FQNEAQ (reference sequence). The CDR3 nucleotides read TGTGCCAGCAGCCCTTCCAGTAACACTGAAGCTTTCTTT. It yields the protein CASSPSSNTEAFF.

The chain recombines TRBV30 with TRBJ1-1; TRBD1 is a possible D gene (6 bases). The V end lost 0 bases, the J end lost 1 base, and 18 bases lay between the germline ends. CDR3 length equals 17 residues. Germline CDR1 and CDR2: GTSNPN and SVGIG (reference sequence). The CDR3 DNA follows: TGTGCCTGGAGTGTAAGTTTTTTTGGACAGCAGAACACTGAAGCTTTCTTT. Residues: CAWSVSFFGQQNTEAFF.

V is TRBV13 and J is TRBJ1-2, with TRBD1 matching 10 bases. CDR1 PRHDT and CDR2 FYEKMQ come from the germline V gene (reference sequence). Trimming removed 3 bases from V and 3 bases from J; junction bases left unmatched: 1. This CDR3 is 14 amino acids long. The CDR3 sequence: CASSLDRGDYGYTF. CDR3 DNA: TGTGCCAGCAGCTTGGACAGGGGGGACTATGGCTACACCTTC.

The V call is TRBV7-3, the J call TRBJ2-1, with D perhaps TRBD2 (5 bases). Germline CDR1 and CDR2: SGHTA and FQGTGA. The length of the CDR3 is 15 residues. V lost 2 bases and J 2 bases, leaving 10 bases between the germline ends. The CDR3 nucleotides are TGTGCCAGCAGCTTAGAGCGGACCACCTACAATGAGCAGTTCTTC. Residues: CASSLERTTYNEQFF.

The chain is built from TRBV4-2 and TRBJ1-1; TRBD1 might be the D (5 bases). Trimming shortened V by 1 base and J by 8 bases, and 14 bases separated the two germline ends. The length of the CDR3 is 14 residues. Germline CDR1 LGHNA, CDR2 YNFKEQ. CDR3 bases: TGTGCCAGCAGCCAAGTGGAGGGGCGAATCGAAGCTTTCTTT. Translated, it gives CASSQVEGRIEAFF.

This clone has a single count. The gene calls are TRBV6-6 and TRBJ2-3, with 10 nucleotides matching TRBD2. This CDR3 is built from 16 residues. Germline CDR1 reads MNHNY; CDR2 reads SVGAGI (reference sequence). V shed 6 bases and J 0 bases; nucleotides not matched to a gene: 6. Here the CDR3 reads CASRWRLAGSTDTQYF. In nucleotides, the CDR3 is TGTGCCAGCAGGTGGCGACTAGCGGGTAGCACAGATACGCAGTATTTT.

In its sample, this clone was seen once. The chain joins TRBV27 to TRBJ1-4, with 8 nucleotides matching TRBD1. V shed 8 bases, J shed 2 bases, and the junction held 16 bases outside the gene matches. CDR3 length: 18 residues. The V gene's germline CDR1 is MNHEY and CDR2 SMNVEV (reference sequence). The CDR3 bases are TGTGCCAGCTTTCATGAAGGGGCGCAGGGGGCCACTAATGAAAAACTGTTTTTT. It yields the protein CASFHEGAQGATNEKLFF.

The chain couples TRBV5-5 to TRBJ2-3, with D hard to call. The V end was cut by 4 bases, the J end by 3 bases, with 6 bases between. Germline V gene data show CDR1 as SGHKS and CDR2 as YYEKEE (reference sequence). CDR3 length: 12 residues. The CDR3 DNA is TGTGCCAGCAGCGCCGAGACAGATACGCAGTATTTT. It yields the protein CASSAETDTQYF.

The V and J genes are TRBV7-9 and TRBJ1-6; 7 bases line up with TRBD1. The CDR3 contains 14 residues. Trimming cost V 2 bases and J 7 bases; bases outside gene matches: 2. Germline V CDR1 and CDR2: SEHNR, FQNEAQ (reference sequence). The CDR3 DNA follows: TGTGCCAGCAGCTTAATACAGGGGAATTCACCCCTCCACTTT. Protein: CASSLIQGNSPLHF.